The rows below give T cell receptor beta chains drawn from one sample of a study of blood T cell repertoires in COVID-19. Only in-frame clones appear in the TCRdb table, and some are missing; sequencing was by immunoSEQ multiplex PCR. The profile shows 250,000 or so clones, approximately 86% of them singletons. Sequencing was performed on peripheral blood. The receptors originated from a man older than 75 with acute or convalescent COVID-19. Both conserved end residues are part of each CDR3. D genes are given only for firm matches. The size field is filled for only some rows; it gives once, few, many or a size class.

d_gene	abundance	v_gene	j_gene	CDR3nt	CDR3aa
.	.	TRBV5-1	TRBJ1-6	TGCGCCAGCAGCCAAATCGACAGCGGGGACTCACCCCTCCACTTT	CASSQIDSGDSPLHF
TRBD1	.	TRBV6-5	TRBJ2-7	TGTGCCGGCAAGGGGACAGGTGAGGTCGGGGACGAGCAGTACTTC	CAGKGTGEVGDEQYF
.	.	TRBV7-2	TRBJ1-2	TGTGCCAGCAGCTCCTACCGAAGTACTGGAGATGGCTACACCTTC	CASSSYRSTGDGYTF
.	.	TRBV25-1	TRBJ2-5	TGTGCCAGCAGTGACAGGGGCAGGGAGACCCAGTACTTC	CASSDRGRETQYF
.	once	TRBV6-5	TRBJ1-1	TGTGCCAGCAGCCCAGAGTACGACACCGTTGAAGCTTTCTTT	CASSPEYDTVEAFF
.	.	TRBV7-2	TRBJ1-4	TGTGCCAGCAGCCCGGGATTTTGGCGTGAAAAACTGTTTTTT	CASSPGFWREKLFF
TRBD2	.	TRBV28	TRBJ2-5	TGTGCCAGTCTTATAGGACTAGCGGGCCCCAGGGAGACCCAGTACTTC	CASLIGLAGPRETQYF
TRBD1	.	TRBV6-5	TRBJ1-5	TGTGCCAGCAGCGAGACAGGGTATAGCAATCAGCCCCAGCATTTT	CASSETGYSNQPQHF
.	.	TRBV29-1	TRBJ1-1	TGCAGCGTTGTCCGAGGTGACACTGAAGCTTTCTTT	CSVVRGDTEAFF
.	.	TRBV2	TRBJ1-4	TGTGCCAGCACCCCTACCCCGCAATCTAATGAAAAACTGTTTTTT	CASTPTPQSNEKLFF
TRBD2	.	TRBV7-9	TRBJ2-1	TGTGCCAGCAGCTTAGTGGGGGGGAGGTTTTACAATGAGCAGTTCTTC	CASSLVGGRFYNEQFF
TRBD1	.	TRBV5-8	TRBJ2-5	TGTGCCAGCAGCACCGGGACAGGGCTACAAGAGACCCAGTACTTC	CASSTGTGLQETQYF
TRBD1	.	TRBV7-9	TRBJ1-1	TGTGCCAGCACCATGGGGACAGGGGGTATACTGGGGATTGAAGCTTTCTTT	CASTMGTGGILGIEAFF
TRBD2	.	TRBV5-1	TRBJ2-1	TGCGCCAGCAGTCCCGGGACTAGGTCCTACAATGAGCAGTTCTTC	CASSPGTRSYNEQFF
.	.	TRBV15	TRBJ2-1	TGTGCCACCAGCAGAGATCTTAGAACGTGGAATGAGCAGTTCTTC	CATSRDLRTWNEQFF
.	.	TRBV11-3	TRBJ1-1	TGTGCCAGCAGCTTAAACCCCCCACAAGACTGTGTGGCTTTCTTT	CASSLNPPQDCVAFF
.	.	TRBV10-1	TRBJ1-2	TGCGCCAGCAGGGGGCTAAGCTACACCTTC	CASRGLSYTF
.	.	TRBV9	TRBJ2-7	TGTGCCAGCAGCCCCTCCCGTGCGACCGGGGGGCGTGGGTTTCCCTACGAGCAGTACTTC	CASSPSRATGGRGFPYEQYF
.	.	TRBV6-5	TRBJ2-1	TGTGCCAGCAGCGAGCAGGATTTCAGGTTGAATGAGCAGTTCTTC	CASSEQDFRLNEQFF
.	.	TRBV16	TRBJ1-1	TGTGCCAGCAGCTCCCAGGGTTTGGGTCCGAACACTGAAGCTTTCTTT	CASSSQGLGPNTEAFF
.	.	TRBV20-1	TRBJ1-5	TGCAGAATGCCCGGGGGGCAGCCCCAGCATTTT	CRMPGGQPQHF
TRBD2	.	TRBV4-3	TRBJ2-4	TGCGCCAGCAGCCAAGTCTCTGGGGGGGGACTAGCCAAAAACATTCAGTACTTC	CASSQVSGGGLAKNIQYF
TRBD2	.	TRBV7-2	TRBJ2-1	TGTGCCAGCAGCTTGGGACTAGCGGGAGGCGGCAATGAGCAGTTCTTC	CASSLGLAGGGNEQFF
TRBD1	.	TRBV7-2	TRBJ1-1	TGTGCCAGCAGCTTAGATTCCGGGACAGGCACTGAAGCTTTCTTT	CASSLDSGTGTEAFF
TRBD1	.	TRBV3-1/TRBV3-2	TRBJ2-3	TGTGCCAGCGCGGGACAGGGAACAGATACGCAGTATTTT	CASAGQGTDTQYF
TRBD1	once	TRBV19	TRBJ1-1	TGTGCCAGTAGTCCCACAGGGGGAAGCACTGAAGCTTTCTTT	CASSPTGGSTEAFF
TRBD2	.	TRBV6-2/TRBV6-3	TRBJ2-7	TGTGCCAGCAGTTACTCGCTAGCGGGGGACTACGAGCAGTACTTC	CASSYSLAGDYEQYF
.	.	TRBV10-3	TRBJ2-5	TGTGCCATCAGTGGCGATGAAGAGACCCAGTACTTC	CAISGDEETQYF
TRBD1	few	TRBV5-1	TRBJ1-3	TGCGCCAGCAGCACCACAGGGGGCCTAACCTCTGGAAACACCATATATTTT	CASSTTGGLTSGNTIYF
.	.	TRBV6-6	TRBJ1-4	TGTGCCAGCACCGGAGGACAGCCGAATGAAAAACTGTTTTTT	CASTGGQPNEKLFF
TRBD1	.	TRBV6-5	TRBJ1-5	TGTGCCAGCAGCCCCTTGACAGGGCTTCAGCCCCAGCATTTT	CASSPLTGLQPQHF
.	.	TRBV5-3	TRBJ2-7	TGTGCCAGAAGCTTGCTCAGGGCACAGTTTCACTACGAGCAGTACTTC	CARSLLRAQFHYEQYF
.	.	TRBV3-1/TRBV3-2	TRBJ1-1	TGTGCCAGCAGCCGACGACACCCCCAGGCTGAAGCTTTCTTT	CASSRRHPQAEAFF
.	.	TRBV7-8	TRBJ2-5	TGTGCCAGCAGCCCCCCCCGTGAGGAGACCCAGTACTTC	CASSPPREETQYF
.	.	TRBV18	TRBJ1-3	TGTGCCAGCTCAACGGACAGCTCTGGAAACACCATATATTTT	CASSTDSSGNTIYF
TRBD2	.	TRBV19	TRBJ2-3	TGTGCCAGTAGTCTCGGGCGGGCGGGAGGCACCGGGTATACGCAGTATTTT	CASSLGRAGGTGYTQYF
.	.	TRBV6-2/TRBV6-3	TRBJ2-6	TGTGCCAGCAGCCGTGGGGCAATCACTGGGGCCAACGTCCTGACTTTC	CASSRGAITGANVLTF
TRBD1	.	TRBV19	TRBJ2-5	TGTGCCAGTAGTTCGACAGGGAAAGAGACCCAGTACTTC	CASSSTGKETQYF
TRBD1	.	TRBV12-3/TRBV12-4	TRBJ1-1	TGTGCCAGCAGAAAATCAGGGGGCACTGAAGCTTTCTTT	CASRKSGGTEAFF
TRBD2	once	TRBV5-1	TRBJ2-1	TGCGCCAGCAGCCCGACTCCCGGGACTACAGGTGGTTTCTTC	CASSPTPGTTGGFF
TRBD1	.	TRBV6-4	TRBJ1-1	TGTGCCAGCAGTGTGTCAGGGGGGAACACTGAAGCTTTCTTT	CASSVSGGNTEAFF
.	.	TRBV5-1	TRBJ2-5	TGCGCCAGCAGACCCGACTCCCAAGAGACCCAGTACTTC	CASRPDSQETQYF
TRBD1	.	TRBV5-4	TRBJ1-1	TGTGCCAGCAGCAGTAACAGGGGTGAAGCTTTCTTT	CASSSNRGEAFF
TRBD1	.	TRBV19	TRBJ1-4	TGTGCCAGTAGGGACAGGGGGAGAAGTGAAAAACTGTTTTTT	CASRDRGRSEKLFF
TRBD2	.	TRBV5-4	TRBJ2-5	TGTGCCAGCAGCTTCCGACTAGCTTCTAACCAAGAGACCCAGTACTTC	CASSFRLASNQETQYF
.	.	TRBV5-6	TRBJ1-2	TGTGCCACCAGCCGGTGGCCGACAGACTATGGCTACACCTTC	CATSRWPTDYGYTF
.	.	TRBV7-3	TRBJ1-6	TGTGCCAGCAGCTTAAGGGGGGGGGAGCACTCACCCCTCCACTTT	CASSLRGGEHSPLHF
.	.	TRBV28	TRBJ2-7	TGTGCCAGCAGGGACTGGGGCACAGGGAACCCCTACGAGCAGTACTTC	CASRDWGTGNPYEQYF
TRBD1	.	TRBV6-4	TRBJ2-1	TGTGCCAGCAGTGACCCGGGGACAGGGGGCAATGAGCAGTTCTTC	CASSDPGTGGNEQFF
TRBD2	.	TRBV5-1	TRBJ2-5	TGCGCCAGCAGCTTGGCGGGTAGCGGGGAAGAGACCCAGTACTTC	CASSLAGSGEETQYF
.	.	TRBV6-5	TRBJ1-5	TGTGCCAGCAGTTACTCTTCGGGGGACAATCAGCCCCAGCATTTT	CASSYSSGDNQPQHF
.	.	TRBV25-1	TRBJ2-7	TGTGCCAGCAGTCAATCCTACGAGCAGTACTTC	CASSQSYEQYF
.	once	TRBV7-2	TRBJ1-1	TGTGCCAGCAGCGTAATTACAGGGCCTGAAGCTTTCTTT	CASSVITGPEAFF